The clone carrying this TCR beta chain was detected only a few times. Its antigen remains unknown. The data are from a study of beta chain features in type 1 diabetes. General study points: Shortening of TCRB CDR3s, moderate but significant, appeared in all four CD4+ subsets of Type 1 diabetes patients.

What was sequenced were expressed TCRB transcripts, since all of the isolated RNA had been reverse transcribed. Generated by immunoSEQ multiplex PCR, the TCRdb table keeps only in-frame clones and is missing some. The table shows 100,000 to 150,000 clones, with 7% to 10% occurring only once. CDR3 length: 13 amino acids. In germline, CDR1 is SGHAT, CDR2 FQNNGV. V lost 4 bases, J lost 8 bases, and 7 bases stayed unmatched. The chain uses TRBV11-2 and TRBJ1-2; 7 bases are shared with TRBD1. The receptor was isolated from a man aged 30-40 years with type 1 diabetes. Sample: central memory CD4+ T cells from blood. CDR3 nucleotides: TGTGCCAGCAGCTCGGACAGGCCCCAGGGCTACACCTTC. The encoded protein is CASSSDRPQGYTF.